The 6 T cell receptor gamma chains below all came from one sample that was sequenced in a study of γδ T cells in repeated Plasmodium falciparum infection. Flow sorting of PBMC yielded separate Vgamma9/Vdelta2+ and Vdelta2-negative gammadelta T cell populations for bulk repertoire analysis. TCRdb re-processed the multiplex PCR reads via CATT. The sample has about 30,000 gamma-chain clones; roughly 1.4% are singletons. Sequencing was carried out using gamma-delta T cells from blood. Every receptor here comes from a pool of human donors (malaria-infected and uninfected, not separated).

A word on this clone: The TCRdb protein comes from a much larger clone and disagrees with this DNA's translation at residue 3, likely due to a read error; the protein given here is derived from the DNA. V gene TRGV5 combines with J gene TRGJ1 or TRGJ2. Germline values: CDR1 VINAFY, CDR2 YDVSNSKD. The CDR3 length is 13 residues. In DNA, the CDR3 is TGTGCCCCCTGGGACAGCGATTATTATAAGAAACTCTTT. This codes for CAPWDSDYYKKLF.

About this clone: TCRdb's protein, taken from a much larger clone, differs from this DNA's translation at residue 9, likely owing to a read error; the protein displayed comes from the DNA. The V gene call is TRGV9, and the J gene call is absent. Germline V gives CDR1 GITISATS, CDR2 ISYDGTV (reference sequence). The CDR3 is 11 residues long. Here the CDR3 DNA reads TGTGCCTTACCTGGGGGTTATAAGAACCTCTTT. It codes for CALPGGYKNLF.

This clone was observed many times. A read error likely explains why the TCRdb protein, taken from a much larger clone, differs from this DNA's translation at residue 3; the protein shown is translated from the DNA. V usage is TRGV9 and J usage is TRGJ1 or TRGJ2. The CDR3 extends over 13 amino acids. Germline V lookup: CDR1 GITISATS, CDR2 ISYDGTV (reference sequence). CDR3 sequence: CASWGQSYYKKLF. The DNA of the CDR3 is TGTGCCTCGTGGGGTCAGAGTTATTATAAGAAACTCTTT.

This clone was seen more than once but under ten times. The protein recorded in TCRdb matches a much larger clone and deviates from this DNA's translation at residue 9, suggesting a read error; the protein here is obtained by translating the DNA. The chain recombines TRGV4 with TRGJ1 or TRGJ2. Assignment of the J gene here rests on matching the DNA to germline, because TCRdb gives none. Trimming cost V 3 bases and J 11 bases; bases outside gene matches: 10. Germline V gene data show CDR1 as EGSTGY and CDR2 as YDSYTSSV. This CDR3 is 12 amino acids long. CDR3 amino acids: CATWDPINEKLF. Written as DNA, the CDR3 is TGTGCCACCTGGGATCCGATAAATGAGAAACTCTTT.

For this clone: TCRdb's protein for this DNA is that of a much larger clone and differs from the translation at residue 7, likely a read error; the protein shown is the DNA translation. This chain uses TRGV9 with TRGJ1 or TRGJ2. The CDR3 is 12 residues long. Germline lookup yields CDR1 GITISATS and CDR2 ISYDGTV (reference sequence). The V gene end was trimmed by 5 bases and the J gene end by 10 bases; junction bases not matched to a gene: 11. CDR3 in amino acids: CALWARSGKKLF. CDR3 sequence (DNA): TGTGCCTTGTGGGCCCGCTCGGGCAAGAAACTCTTT.

As concerns this clone: For this DNA, TCRdb reports the protein of a much larger clone, which diverges at residue 9, most likely from a read error; the protein presented here is translated directly from the DNA. The gene calls are TRGV9 and TRGJP. The J gene, absent from TCRdb, was called here by matching the DNA to germline. With 2 bases clipped from V and 9 bases from J, the junction kept 10 bases outside the gene matches. CDR1 GITISATS and CDR2 ISYDGTV come from the germline V gene (reference sequence). CDR3 length equals 17 residues. DNA of the CDR3: TGTGCCTTGTGGGAGGCCCCCTCTGGGTTGGGCAAAAAAATCAAGGTATTT. Encoded protein: CALWEAPSGLGKKIKVF.